This T cell receptor (beta chain) was found in a study of blood T cell repertoires in COVID-19. Participants had their cohort set by participant-reported clinical history. The CDR3 contains 18 residues. Germline values: CDR1 MNHEY, CDR2 SMNVEV (reference sequence). The V segment lost 5 bases and the J segment 3 bases; nucleotides outside the gene matches: 16. Under the authors' procedure: Amplified reference gene primers provided the basis for estimating nucleated cell counts. Sequencing was performed with immunoSEQ multiplex PCR; in TCRdb, only in-frame clones are kept and a portion is missing. V and J calls and clone size are copied from that table; D and trimming were computed from the DNA. Among almost 200,000 clones, 70% to 90% were seen once, and the ten largest hold around 8%.

The sample taken for sequencing was PBMCs or T cells enriched from blood (not recorded which). This receptor was identified in a woman aged 18-30 years who had recovered from COVID-19. The chain links TRBV27 to TRBJ2-3; 8 nucleotides agree with TRBD2. The DNA for the CDR3 is TGTGCCAGCAGTCTCGGGTATCGGAGCGGGGGCCTAACAGATACGCAGTATTTT. Amino acid sequence: CASSLGYRSGGLTDTQYF.